The sequence of this TCR beta chain was determined in a study of T cell responses to AZD1222 COVID-19 vaccine. Study-level information: Second-dose intervals of approximately 4 or approximately 12 weeks were pooled.

This table comes from immunoSEQ multiplex PCR, and its TCRdb copy is limited to in-frame clones, with some not included. Of about 57,000 clones listed, approximately 83% were seen once; the top ten hold roughly 19%. On this clone: The antigen is unknown.

Per germline, CDR1 MGHDK and CDR2 SYGVNS. This CDR3 comprises 12 residues. Deletions cut 7 bases from V and 5 bases from J, with 11 bases between. Study conclusions and caveats: Per reports, nearly half of all spike-specific TCRs target regions that are unmutated in variants.

The chain has TRBV25-1 and TRBJ1-2; D is possibly TRBD1 (6 bases). The input for sequencing was peripheral blood, taken on day 0 of AZD1222 vaccination. The receptor was isolated from an adult in good health. The CDR3: CASTGATYGYTF. The CDR3 DNA reads as TGTGCCAGCACAGGGGCGACTTATGGCTACACCTTC.